A selection of T cell receptor beta chains follows, all from one sample in a study of persistence of HIV-infected CD4 T cells. No cognate antigen is known for these TCRs. Clones were sequenced by immunoSEQ multiplex PCR, and TCRdb holds only the in-frame ones, with some missing. The sample has 30,000 to 45,000 clones; roughly 87% are singletons. The material sequenced was CD4+ T cells sorted from PBMCs after roughly 18-hour stimulation, taken from a patient who received antiretroviral therapy. The receptors stem from an adult man with HIV who was CMV-seropositive. Each CDR3 is given with its conserved first and last residue. A D gene is named only where the DNA matches it firmly. Some rows have no size entry. The others give once, few or many, or a class for an expanded clone.

V gene: TRBV4-1
D gene: TRBD1
J gene: TRBJ2-6
clone size: NA
CDR3 DNA: TGCGCCAGCAGCCCGGGACAGGGGGCCGGGGCCAACGTCCTGACTTTC
CDR3 protein: CASSPGQGAGANVLTF

V gene: TRBV18
D gene: NA
J gene: TRBJ1-4
clone size: NA
CDR3 DNA: TGTGCCAGCTCACCAGGGACCCGTGGCGCTAATGAAAAACTGTTTTTT
CDR3 protein: CASSPGTRGANEKLFF

V gene: TRBV16
D gene: TRBD1
J gene: TRBJ1-6
clone size: once
CDR3 DNA: TGTGCCAGCAGCCAGAACAGGGGAAATCATAATTCACCCCTCCACTTT
CDR3 protein: CASSQNRGNHNSPLHF

V gene: TRBV5-1
D gene: NA
J gene: TRBJ1-6
clone size: NA
CDR3 DNA: TGCGCCAGCAGCTTGGTTTCAGGGGTAGATAATTCACCCCTCCACTTT
CDR3 protein: CASSLVSGVDNSPLHF

V gene: TRBV6-5
D gene: NA
J gene: TRBJ1-2
clone size: NA
CDR3 DNA: TGTGCCAGCAGTTCATGGCAGAACTATGGCTACACCTTC
CDR3 protein: CASSSWQNYGYTF

V gene: TRBV19
D gene: TRBD1
J gene: TRBJ1-1
clone size: NA
CDR3 DNA: TGTGCCAGTAGACCGGGACAGGAGAACACTGAAGCTTTCTTT
CDR3 protein: CASRPGQENTEAFF

V gene: TRBV2
D gene: NA
J gene: TRBJ2-2
clone size: NA
CDR3 DNA: TGTGCCAGCAGTGAAGGCAGGGGCACCGGGGAGCTGTTTTTT
CDR3 protein: CASSEGRGTGELFF

V gene: TRBV14
D gene: NA
J gene: TRBJ2-7
clone size: NA
CDR3 DNA: TGTGCCAGCAGCGGGGGGAGTGTCCGGGGGCTGGAGCAGTACTTC
CDR3 protein: CASSGGSVRGLEQYF

V gene: TRBV9
D gene: NA
J gene: TRBJ1-1
clone size: NA
CDR3 DNA: TGTGCCAGCAGCGTCTATCCTAGTTCCCCTCGGGCTGAAGCTTTCTTT
CDR3 protein: CASSVYPSSPRAEAFF

V gene: TRBV7-6
D gene: NA
J gene: TRBJ2-1
clone size: NA
CDR3 DNA: TGTGCCAGCAGCCTAGCTGATGAGCAGTTCTTC
CDR3 protein: CASSLADEQFF

V gene: TRBV6-6
D gene: NA
J gene: TRBJ1-2
clone size: few
CDR3 DNA: TGTGCCAGCAGGCTCGACAGGTTGTATGGCTACACCTTC
CDR3 protein: CASRLDRLYGYTF

V gene: TRBV6-5
D gene: NA
J gene: TRBJ1-1
clone size: NA
CDR3 DNA: TGTGCCAGCAGTTTCGGACGGTTGAACACTGAAGCTTTCTTT
CDR3 protein: CASSFGRLNTEAFF

V gene: TRBV10-2
D gene: NA
J gene: TRBJ1-3
clone size: once
CDR3 DNA: TGCGCCAGCAGTGAGGCGGGCTCTGGAAACACCATATATTTT
CDR3 protein: CASSEAGSGNTIYF

V gene: TRBV4-1
D gene: TRBD2
J gene: TRBJ2-7
clone size: NA
CDR3 DNA: TGCGCCAGCAGCCAAGAACGGGGGGGACGCTACGAGCAGTACTTC
CDR3 protein: CASSQERGGRYEQYF

V gene: TRBV6-5
D gene: NA
J gene: TRBJ1-6
clone size: NA
CDR3 DNA: TGTGCCAGCAGTCGGGACGGGTATAATTCACCCCTCCACTTT
CDR3 protein: CASSRDGYNSPLHF

V gene: TRBV6-5
D gene: NA
J gene: TRBJ2-7
clone size: NA
CDR3 DNA: TGTGCCAGCAGTTACCGTCGGGACTACGAGCAGTACTTC
CDR3 protein: CASSYRRDYEQYF

V gene: TRBV5-6
D gene: NA
J gene: TRBJ2-7
clone size: NA
CDR3 DNA: TGTGCCAGCAGCCCAGGACCGAAGCAGGAGCAGTACTTC
CDR3 protein: CASSPGPKQEQYF

V gene: TRBV10-3
D gene: TRBD1
J gene: TRBJ2-1
clone size: NA
CDR3 DNA: TGTGCCATCAGCCCGGGACAGAACTACAATGAGCAGTTCTTC
CDR3 protein: CAISPGQNYNEQFF

V gene: TRBV20-1
D gene: NA
J gene: TRBJ2-1
clone size: NA
CDR3 DNA: TGCAGTGCTAGAAAGGAGCATGAGCAGTTCTTC
CDR3 protein: CSARKEHEQFF

V gene: TRBV12-5
D gene: TRBD1
J gene: TRBJ1-1
clone size: NA
CDR3 DNA: TGTGCTAGTGGTTCGAACAGGGGGCAGAACACTGAAGCTTTCTTT
CDR3 protein: CASGSNRGQNTEAFF

V gene: TRBV7-2
D gene: NA
J gene: TRBJ2-5
clone size: NA
CDR3 DNA: TGTGCCAGCAGCCTGGACCGTCAAGAGACCCAGTACTTC
CDR3 protein: CASSLDRQETQYF

V gene: TRBV28
D gene: NA
J gene: TRBJ2-7
clone size: NA
CDR3 DNA: TGTGCCAGCAGTTTCAGGGGAAAAGGTTCCTACGAGCAGTACTTC
CDR3 protein: CASSFRGKGSYEQYF

V gene: TRBV6-5
D gene: NA
J gene: TRBJ1-1
clone size: NA
CDR3 DNA: TGTGCCAGCAGCCGCGTCGGTGGTGAAGCTTTCTTT
CDR3 protein: CASSRVGGEAFF

V gene: TRBV28
D gene: TRBD1
J gene: TRBJ2-2
clone size: once
CDR3 DNA: TGTGCCAGCAGTCCCTGGAGAGCACAGGGGGCGCGCGTGCTGTTTTTT
CDR3 protein: CASSPWRAQGARVLFF

V gene: TRBV3-1/TRBV3-2
D gene: TRBD1
J gene: TRBJ1-3
clone size: few
CDR3 DNA: TGTGCCAGCAGTCCCGGGACAGGGGGCTTTAAAGGAAACACCATATATTTT
CDR3 protein: CASSPGTGGFKGNTIYF

V gene: TRBV27
D gene: TRBD1
J gene: TRBJ2-2
clone size: few
CDR3 DNA: TGTGCCAGCAGGGGACAGGGATTCGGCACCGGGGAGCTGTTTTTT
CDR3 protein: CASRGQGFGTGELFF

V gene: TRBV5-4
D gene: TRBD1
J gene: TRBJ1-1
clone size: once
CDR3 DNA: TGTGCCAGCAGGTCGACAGGGGGGGCTGAAGCTTTCTTT
CDR3 protein: CASRSTGGAEAFF

V gene: TRBV29-1
D gene: NA
J gene: TRBJ2-7
clone size: NA
CDR3 DNA: TGCAGCGTGGGGGGCGGCTACGAGCAGTACTTC
CDR3 protein: CSVGGGYEQYF

V gene: TRBV4-2
D gene: NA
J gene: TRBJ1-2
clone size: NA
CDR3 DNA: TGTGCCAGCAGCCAAGACCTTCCTTATGGCTACACCTTC
CDR3 protein: CASSQDLPYGYTF

V gene: TRBV5-6
D gene: TRBD1
J gene: TRBJ2-1
clone size: NA
CDR3 DNA: TGTGCCAGCAGCTTTCTTCGGACAGGGATAGGGAAAAATGAGCAGTTCTTC
CDR3 protein: CASSFLRTGIGKNEQFF

V gene: TRBV30
D gene: NA
J gene: TRBJ1-1
clone size: NA
CDR3 DNA: TGTGCCTGGAGGGACGGATTTAACACTGAAGCTTTCTTT
CDR3 protein: CAWRDGFNTEAFF

V gene: TRBV25-1
D gene: NA
J gene: TRBJ2-2
clone size: NA
CDR3 DNA: TGTGCCAGCAGTGTCGGACATAACACCGGGGAGCTGTTTTTT
CDR3 protein: CASSVGHNTGELFF

V gene: TRBV30
D gene: NA
J gene: TRBJ1-4
clone size: NA
CDR3 DNA: TGTGCCTGGAGTCGCGGGGCCGCTTGGGAAAAACTGTTTTTT
CDR3 protein: CAWSRGAAWEKLFF

V gene: TRBV9
D gene: NA
J gene: TRBJ1-2
clone size: NA
CDR3 DNA: TGTGCCAGCAGCGTAGCTGGGGGGCAGAGCTATGGCTACACCTTC
CDR3 protein: CASSVAGGQSYGYTF

V gene: TRBV19
D gene: NA
J gene: TRBJ1-5
clone size: NA
CDR3 DNA: TGTACCAGTAGGGTAGGAACGGATAGCAATCAGCCCCAGCATTTT
CDR3 protein: CTSRVGTDSNQPQHF

V gene: TRBV2
D gene: NA
J gene: TRBJ1-1
clone size: NA
CDR3 DNA: TGTGCCAGCAGACAGGGTCGGAACACTGAAGCTTTCTTT
CDR3 protein: CASRQGRNTEAFF

V gene: TRBV5-4
D gene: NA
J gene: TRBJ2-7
clone size: NA
CDR3 DNA: TGTGCCAGCAGTCGGGACATGGACGAGCAGTACTTC
CDR3 protein: CASSRDMDEQYF

V gene: TRBV7-9
D gene: NA
J gene: TRBJ2-3
clone size: NA
CDR3 DNA: TGTGCCAGCAGCTTAAGCAGGGAAACAGATACGCAGTATTTT
CDR3 protein: CASSLSRETDTQYF

V gene: TRBV11-3
D gene: TRBD2
J gene: TRBJ2-1
clone size: NA
CDR3 DNA: TGTGCCAGCAGCTTAGGCCCCAGCGGGGGGGCTGGGGAGCAGTTCTTC
CDR3 protein: CASSLGPSGGAGEQFF

V gene: TRBV20-1
D gene: NA
J gene: TRBJ2-6
clone size: NA
CDR3 DNA: TGCAGTGCTAGTTCGCGAAGCTCTGGGGCCAACGTCCTGACTTTC
CDR3 protein: CSASSRSSGANVLTF

V gene: TRBV19
D gene: TRBD1
J gene: TRBJ2-7
clone size: NA
CDR3 DNA: TGTGCCAGTAGTAAAGACAGGGACGAGCAGTACTTC
CDR3 protein: CASSKDRDEQYF

V gene: TRBV7-2
D gene: NA
J gene: TRBJ2-7
clone size: once
CDR3 DNA: TGTGCCAGCAGCTTAGGGTGGGACCGCTACGAGCAGTACTTC
CDR3 protein: CASSLGWDRYEQYF

V gene: TRBV5-6
D gene: TRBD1
J gene: TRBJ1-6
clone size: NA
CDR3 DNA: TGTGCCAGCAGCACGACAGGGAGACGATCACCCCTCCACTTT
CDR3 protein: CASSTTGRRSPLHF

V gene: TRBV30
D gene: TRBD1
J gene: TRBJ1-2
clone size: NA
CDR3 DNA: TGTGCCTGGCTTCACAAGGGGGCGAACTATGGCTACACCTTC
CDR3 protein: CAWLHKGANYGYTF

V gene: TRBV7-9
D gene: TRBD1
J gene: TRBJ2-7
clone size: NA
CDR3 DNA: TGTGCCAGCAGCTCCACAGGGGCCGAGCAGTACTTC
CDR3 protein: CASSSTGAEQYF

V gene: TRBV6-6
D gene: NA
J gene: TRBJ1-5
clone size: NA
CDR3 DNA: TGTGCCAGCAGTTACACGTTGACAGGAGGCAATCAGCCCCAGCATTTT
CDR3 protein: CASSYTLTGGNQPQHF

V gene: TRBV6-5
D gene: NA
J gene: TRBJ2-5
clone size: NA
CDR3 DNA: TGTGCCAGCAGTTACTCGGGAAAACACATTCAAGAGACCCAGTACTTC
CDR3 protein: CASSYSGKHIQETQYF

V gene: TRBV7-2
D gene: NA
J gene: TRBJ1-2
clone size: NA
CDR3 DNA: TGTGCCAGCAGCTCATTTAGGGGAGACTATGGCTACACCTTC
CDR3 protein: CASSSFRGDYGYTF

V gene: TRBV19
D gene: NA
J gene: TRBJ1-4
clone size: NA
CDR3 DNA: TGTGCCAGTAGAACTAGGGGAGATAATGAAAAACTGTTTTTT
CDR3 protein: CASRTRGDNEKLFF

V gene: TRBV19
D gene: NA
J gene: TRBJ2-1
clone size: NA
CDR3 DNA: TGTGCCAGTAGTGCTCGGACAGAACGGCGGCACAATGAGCAGTTCTTC
CDR3 protein: CASSARTERRHNEQFF

V gene: TRBV4-2
D gene: TRBD2
J gene: TRBJ2-2
clone size: NA
CDR3 DNA: TGTGCCAGCAGCACCCGGACTAGCGGGAGCAACACCGGGGAGCTGTTTTTT
CDR3 protein: CASSTRTSGSNTGELFF